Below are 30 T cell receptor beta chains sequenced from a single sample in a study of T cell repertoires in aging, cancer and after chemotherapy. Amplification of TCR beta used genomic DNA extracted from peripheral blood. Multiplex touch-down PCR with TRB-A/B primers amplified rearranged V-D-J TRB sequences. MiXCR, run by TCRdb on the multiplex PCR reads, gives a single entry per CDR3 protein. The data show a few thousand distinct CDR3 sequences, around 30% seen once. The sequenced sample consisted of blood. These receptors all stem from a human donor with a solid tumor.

The CDR3 DNA follows: TGCAGTGCCTATACAGGGGGCCGTTATTTGGGCTACACCTTC. Encoded protein: CSAYTGGRYLGYTF. The chain uses TRBV20-1 and TRBJ1-2; TRBD1 matches 9 bases. V dropped 6 bases and J dropped 8; count of bases not matched to a gene: 13. This CDR3 is built from 14 residues. In germline, CDR1 is DFQATT, CDR2 SNEGSKA (reference sequence).

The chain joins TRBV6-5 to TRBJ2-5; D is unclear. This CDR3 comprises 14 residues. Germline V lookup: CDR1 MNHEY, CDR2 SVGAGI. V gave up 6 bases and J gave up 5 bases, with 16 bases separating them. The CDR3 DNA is TGTGCCAGCAGGCAACCCAGAGGTTGGGAGACCCAGTACTTC. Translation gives CASRQPRGWETQYF.

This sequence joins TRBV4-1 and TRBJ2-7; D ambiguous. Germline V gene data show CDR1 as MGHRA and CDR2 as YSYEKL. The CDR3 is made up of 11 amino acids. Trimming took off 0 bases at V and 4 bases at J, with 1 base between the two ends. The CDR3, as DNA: TGCGCCAGCAGCCAAGAATACGAGCAGTACTTC. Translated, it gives CASSQEYEQYF.

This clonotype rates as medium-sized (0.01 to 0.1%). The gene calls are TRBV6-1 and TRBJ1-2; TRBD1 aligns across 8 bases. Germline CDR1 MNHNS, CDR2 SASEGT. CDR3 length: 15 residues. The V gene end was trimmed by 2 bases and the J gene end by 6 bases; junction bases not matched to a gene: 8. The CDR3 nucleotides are TGTGCCAGCAGTGAACGGTCAGGGGGCCTTAATGGCTACACCTTC. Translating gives CASSERSGGLNGYTF.

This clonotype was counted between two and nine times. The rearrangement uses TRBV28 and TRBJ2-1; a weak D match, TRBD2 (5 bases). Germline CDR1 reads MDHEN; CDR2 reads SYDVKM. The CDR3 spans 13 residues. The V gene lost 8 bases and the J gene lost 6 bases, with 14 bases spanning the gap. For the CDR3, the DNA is TGTGCCAGCGGATGGCTAGCTGTCAATGAGCAGTTCTTC. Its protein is CASGWLAVNEQFF. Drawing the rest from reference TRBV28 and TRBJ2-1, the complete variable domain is DVKVTQSSRYLVKRTGEKVFLECVQDMDHENMFWYRQDPGLGLRLIYFSYDVKMKEKGDIPEGYSVSREKKERFSLILESASTNQTSMYLCASGWLAVNEQFFGPGTRLTVL.

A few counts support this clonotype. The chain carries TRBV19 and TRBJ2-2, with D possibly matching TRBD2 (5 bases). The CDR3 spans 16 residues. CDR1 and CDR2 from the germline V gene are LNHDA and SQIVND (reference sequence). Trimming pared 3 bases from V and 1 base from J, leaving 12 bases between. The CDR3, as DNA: TGTGCCAGTAGTATTTCGCGGGCCCTGAACACCGGGGAGCTGTTTTTT. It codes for CASSISRALNTGELFF.

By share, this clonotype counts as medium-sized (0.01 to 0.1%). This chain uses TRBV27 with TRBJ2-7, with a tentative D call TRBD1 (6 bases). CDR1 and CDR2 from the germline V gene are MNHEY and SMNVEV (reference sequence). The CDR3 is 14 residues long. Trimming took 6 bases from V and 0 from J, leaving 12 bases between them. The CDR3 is CASRAGTTSYEQYF. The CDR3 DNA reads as TGTGCCAGCAGGGCCGGGACAACCTCCTACGAGCAGTACTTC.

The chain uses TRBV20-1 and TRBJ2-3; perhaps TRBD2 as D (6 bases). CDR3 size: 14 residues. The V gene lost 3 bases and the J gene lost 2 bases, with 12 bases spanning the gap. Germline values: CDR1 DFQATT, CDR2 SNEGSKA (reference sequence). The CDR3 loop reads CSARGAGATDTQYF. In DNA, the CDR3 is TGCAGTGCTAGGGGAGCGGGTGCCACAGATACGCAGTATTTT.

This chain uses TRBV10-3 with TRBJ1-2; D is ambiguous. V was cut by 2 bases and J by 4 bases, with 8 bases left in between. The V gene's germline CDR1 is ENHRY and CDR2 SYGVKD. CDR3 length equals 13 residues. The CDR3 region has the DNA TGTGCCATCAGTGAGGGGGATTCCTATGGCTACACCTTC. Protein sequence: CAISEGDSYGYTF.

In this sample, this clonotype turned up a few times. The CDR3 sequence: CASKRSTNYGYTF. The CDR3, as DNA: TGTGCCAGCAAGAGGTCGACTAACTATGGCTACACCTTC. The chain combines TRBV12-3 or TRBV12-4 with TRBJ1-2, with D hard to call. V was shortened by 7 bases and J by 0 bases, with 9 bases between the two germline ends. The CDR3 is 13 amino acids.

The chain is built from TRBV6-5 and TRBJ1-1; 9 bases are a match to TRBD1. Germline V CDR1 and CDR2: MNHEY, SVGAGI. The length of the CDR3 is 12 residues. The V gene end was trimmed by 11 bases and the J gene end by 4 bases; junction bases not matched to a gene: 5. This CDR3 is CAARTGVTEAFF. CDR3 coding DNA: TGTGCCGCCAGGACAGGGGTCACTGAAGCTTTCTTT.

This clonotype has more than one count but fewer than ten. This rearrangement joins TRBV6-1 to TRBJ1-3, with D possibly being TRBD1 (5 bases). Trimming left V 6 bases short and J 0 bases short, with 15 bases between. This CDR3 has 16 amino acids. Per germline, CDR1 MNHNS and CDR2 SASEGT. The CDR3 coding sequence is TGTGCCAGCAGAATCCCCGGGGGTTTCTCTGGAAACACCATATATTTT. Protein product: CASRIPGGFSGNTIYF.

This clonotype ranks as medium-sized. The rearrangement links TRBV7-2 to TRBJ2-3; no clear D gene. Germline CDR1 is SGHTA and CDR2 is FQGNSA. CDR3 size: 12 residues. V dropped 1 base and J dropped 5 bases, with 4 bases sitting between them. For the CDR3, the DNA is TGTGCCAGCAGCTTAGTTGTAGATACGCAGTATTTT. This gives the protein CASSLVVDTQYF.

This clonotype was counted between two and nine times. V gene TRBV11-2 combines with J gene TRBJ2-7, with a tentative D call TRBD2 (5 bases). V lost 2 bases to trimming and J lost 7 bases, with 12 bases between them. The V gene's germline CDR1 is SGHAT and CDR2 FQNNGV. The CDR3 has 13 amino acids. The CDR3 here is CASSLRSGGEQYF. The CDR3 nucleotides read TGTGCCAGCAGCTTAAGATCGGGCGGGGAGCAGTACTTC.

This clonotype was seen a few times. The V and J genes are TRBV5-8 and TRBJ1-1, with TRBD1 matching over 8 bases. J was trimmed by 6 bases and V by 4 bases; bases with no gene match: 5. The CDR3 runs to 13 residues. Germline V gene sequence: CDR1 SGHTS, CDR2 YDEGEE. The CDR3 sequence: CASSETGESEAFF. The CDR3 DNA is TGTGCCAGCAGCGAGACAGGGGAATCTGAAGCTTTCTTT. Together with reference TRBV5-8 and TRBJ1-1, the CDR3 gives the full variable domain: EAGVTQSPTHLIKTRGQQATLRCSPISGHTSVYWYQQALGLGLQFLLWYDEGEERNRGNFPPRFSGRQFPNYSSELNVNALELEDSALYLCASSETGESEAFFGQGTRLTVV.

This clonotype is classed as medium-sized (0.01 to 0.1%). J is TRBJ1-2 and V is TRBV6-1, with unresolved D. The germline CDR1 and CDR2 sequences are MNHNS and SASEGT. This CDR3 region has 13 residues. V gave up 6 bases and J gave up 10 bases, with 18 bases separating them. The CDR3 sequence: CASSIPAPLVYTF. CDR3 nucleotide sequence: TGTGCCAGCAGCATACCCGCCCCTTTGGTCTACACCTTC.

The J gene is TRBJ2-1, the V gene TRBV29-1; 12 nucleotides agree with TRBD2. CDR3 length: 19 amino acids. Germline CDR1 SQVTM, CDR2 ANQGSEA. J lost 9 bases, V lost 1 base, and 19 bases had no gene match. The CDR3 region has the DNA TGCAGCGTTGAAGGAAGGACTAGCGGGACGGTTAACAGGAAGGGTGAGCAGTTCTTC. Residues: CSVEGRTSGTVNRKGEQFF.

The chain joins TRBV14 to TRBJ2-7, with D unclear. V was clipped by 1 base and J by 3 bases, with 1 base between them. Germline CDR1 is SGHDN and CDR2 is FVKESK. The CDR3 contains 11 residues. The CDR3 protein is CASSQVYEQYF. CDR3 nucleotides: TGTGCCAGCAGCCAAGTCTACGAGCAGTACTTC. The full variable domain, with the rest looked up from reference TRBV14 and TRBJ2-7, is EAGVTQFPSHSVIEKGQTVTLRCDPISGHDNLYWYRRVMGKEIKFLLHFVKESKQDESGMPNNRFLAERTGGTYSTLKVQPAELEDSGVYFCASSQVYEQYFGPGTRLTVT.

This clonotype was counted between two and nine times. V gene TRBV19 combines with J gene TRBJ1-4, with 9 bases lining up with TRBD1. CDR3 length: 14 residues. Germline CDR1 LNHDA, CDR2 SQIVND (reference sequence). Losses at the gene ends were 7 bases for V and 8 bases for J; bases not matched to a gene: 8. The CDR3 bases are TGTGCCAGTACCGAACAGGGGGCTGGGGAAAAACTGTTTTTT. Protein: CASTEQGAGEKLFF. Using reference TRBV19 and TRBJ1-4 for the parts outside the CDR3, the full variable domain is DGGITQSPKYLFRKEGQNVTLSCEQNLNHDAMYWYRQDPGQGLRLIYYSQIVNDFQKGDIAEGYSVSREKKESFPLTVTSAQKNPTAFYLCASTEQGAGEKLFFGSGTQLSVL.

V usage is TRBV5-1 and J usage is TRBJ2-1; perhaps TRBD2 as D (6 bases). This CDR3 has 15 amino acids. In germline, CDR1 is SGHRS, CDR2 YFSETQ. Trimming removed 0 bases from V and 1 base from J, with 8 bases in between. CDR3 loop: CASSLAGVSYNEQFF. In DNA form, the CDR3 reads TGCGCCAGCAGCTTGGCGGGAGTGTCCTACAATGAGCAGTTCTTC. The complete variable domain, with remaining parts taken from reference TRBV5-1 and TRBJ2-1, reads KAGVTQTPRYLIKTRGQQVTLSCSPISGHRSVSWYQQTPGQGLQFLFEYFSETQRNKGNFPGRFSGRQFSNSRSEMNVSTLELGDSALYLCASSLAGVSYNEQFFGPGTRLTVL.

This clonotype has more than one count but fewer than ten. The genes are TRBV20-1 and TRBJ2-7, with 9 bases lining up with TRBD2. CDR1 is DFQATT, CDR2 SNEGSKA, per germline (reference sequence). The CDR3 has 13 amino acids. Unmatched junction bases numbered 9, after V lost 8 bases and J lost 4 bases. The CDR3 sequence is CSTFGTSPYEQYF. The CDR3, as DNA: TGCAGTACCTTTGGGACTAGCCCTTACGAGCAGTACTTC.

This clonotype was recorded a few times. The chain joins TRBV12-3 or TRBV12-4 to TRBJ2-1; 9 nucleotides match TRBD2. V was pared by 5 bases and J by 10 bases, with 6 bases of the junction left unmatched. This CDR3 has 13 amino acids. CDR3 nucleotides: TGTGCCAGCAGTCTCCTGACTAGCGGAGAGCAGTTCTTC. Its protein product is CASSLLTSGEQFF.

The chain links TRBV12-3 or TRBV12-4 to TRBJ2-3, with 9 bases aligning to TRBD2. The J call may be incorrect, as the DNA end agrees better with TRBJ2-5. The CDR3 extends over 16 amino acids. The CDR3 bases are TGTGCCAGCAGTTTAGTTGGCGGGAGGGCCGCGGAGACCCAGTACTTC. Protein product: CASSLVGGRAAETQYF.

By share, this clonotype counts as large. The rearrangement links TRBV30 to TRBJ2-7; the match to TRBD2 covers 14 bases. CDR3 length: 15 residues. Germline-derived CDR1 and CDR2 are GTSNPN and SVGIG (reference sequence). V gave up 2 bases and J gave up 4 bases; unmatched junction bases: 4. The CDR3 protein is CAWSLRTSGGYEQYF. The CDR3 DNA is TGTGCCTGGAGTTTACGGACTAGCGGGGGGTACGAGCAGTACTTC. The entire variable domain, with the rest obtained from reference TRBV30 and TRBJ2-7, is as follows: SQTIHQWPATLVQPVGSPLSLECTVEGTSNPNLYWYRQAAGRGLQLLFYSVGIGQISSEVPQNLSASRPQDRQFILSSKKLLLSDSGFYLCAWSLRTSGGYEQYFGPGTRLTVT.

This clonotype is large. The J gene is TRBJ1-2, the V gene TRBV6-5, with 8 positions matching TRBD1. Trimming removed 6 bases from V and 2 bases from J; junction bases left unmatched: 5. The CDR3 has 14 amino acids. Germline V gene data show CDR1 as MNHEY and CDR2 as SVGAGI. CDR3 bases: TGTGCCAGCAGACCGGACAGGGCCAACTATGGCTACACCTTC. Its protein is CASRPDRANYGYTF.

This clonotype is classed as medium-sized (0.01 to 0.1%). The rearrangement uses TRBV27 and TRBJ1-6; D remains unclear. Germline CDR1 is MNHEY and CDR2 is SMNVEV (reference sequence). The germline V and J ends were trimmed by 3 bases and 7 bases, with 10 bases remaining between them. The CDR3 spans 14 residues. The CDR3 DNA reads TGTGCCAGCAGTTTGAGGAGGGAGAATTCACCCCTCCACTTT. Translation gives CASSLRRENSPLHF.

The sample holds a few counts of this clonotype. This CDR3 reads CASSIRLNTEAFF. CDR3 nucleotides: TGTGCCAGCAGTATACGGTTGAACACTGAAGCTTTCTTT. The chain carries TRBV6-1 and TRBJ1-1; D ambiguous. CDR3 length equals 13 residues. The V end lost 5 bases, the J end lost 0 bases, and 7 bases lay between the germline ends. Germline loops: CDR1 MNHNS, CDR2 SASEGT.

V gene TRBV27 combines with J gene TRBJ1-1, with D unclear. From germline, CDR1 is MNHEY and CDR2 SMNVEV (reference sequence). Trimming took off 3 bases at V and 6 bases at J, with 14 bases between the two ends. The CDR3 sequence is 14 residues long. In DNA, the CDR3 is TGTGCCAGCAGTTTCGTGCCGAAAGAAGCTGAAGCTTTCTTT. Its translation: CASSFVPKEAEAFF.

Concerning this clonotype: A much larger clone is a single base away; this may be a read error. CDR3: CASSILAVNGYTF. The DNA of the CDR3 is TGTGCCAGCAGCATATTGGCAGTCAATGGCTACACCTTC. V gene TRBV7-2 combines with J gene TRBJ1-2; D unclear. Trimming removed 5 bases at V and 6 bases at J, with 13 bases between. The CDR3 has 13 amino acids. Germline lookup yields CDR1 SGHTA and CDR2 FQGNSA.

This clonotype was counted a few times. The CDR3 protein is CASRKTGGVRTNSPLHF. The CDR3 region has the DNA TGTGCCAGCAGAAAAACAGGGGGCGTCCGGACAAATTCACCCCTCCACTTT. The genes are TRBV6-5 and TRBJ1-6; 9 bases line up with TRBD1. This CDR3 region has 17 residues. Germline V gene sequence: CDR1 MNHEY, CDR2 SVGAGI. V lost 6 bases and J lost 7; bases outside the gene matches: 13.